This T cell receptor (beta chain) derives from a study of regulatory T cells in long-lasting Graves disease. The wider study: In persistent Graves' disease, antithyroid drugs had been taken for over 5 years and TSH receptor antibodies stayed positive. Overall study findings and caveats: Small sample size may have lowered accuracy. TCR diversity was lower in persistent Graves' patients than in newly diagnosed ones. The study found TRBV28, TRBJ1-2 and TRBJ2-5 favored in persistent disease.

Described time point: persistent/refractory GD, antithyroid drugs over 5 years with positive TRAb. RNA isolated from PBMCs was used to make the TCR library. Note on this clonotype: The target antigen is unknown.

Arm-PCR of CDR3 regions with iRepertoire HTBI primers generated TCR beta libraries. TCRdb reanalysed the multiplex PCR reads using MiXCR and keeps one entry per CDR3 protein. The sample lists roughly 430,000 distinct CDR3 sequences, about 21% occurring once. V lost 5 bases, J lost 2 bases, and 15 bases lay in between. Germline V gives CDR1 SGHTA, CDR2 FQGNSA. This CDR3 has 15 amino acids. This specimen consisted of peripheral blood mononuclear cells (PBMCs), obtained when the disease was refractory, from a patient treated with antithyroid drugs. The TCR originated in a female donor with Graves disease. J is TRBJ1-1 and V is TRBV7-2; TRBD1 is a possible D gene (6 bases). CDR3 region: CASSRKTGGNTEAFF. The CDR3, as DNA: TGTGCCAGCAGCCGAAAGACAGGAGGAAACACTGAAGCTTTCTTT.